This T cell receptor (beta chain) appears in the sequencing data of a study of CD8 T cells in Susac syndrome. The trim removed 4 bases at V and 5 bases at J, leaving 7 bases unmatched. This CDR3 is built from 14 residues. Germline CDR1 MGHRA, CDR2 YSYEKL. cDNA came from around 0.54 to 1 ug RNA primed by random hexamers. By means of immunoSEQ multiplex PCR, TCR beta CDR3 spanning 54 Vbeta and 13 Jbeta underwent amplification. TCRdb re-analysed the immunoSEQ multiplex PCR reads in MiXCR, keeping a single row per CDR3 protein. The repertoire consists of approximately 120,000 distinct CDR3 sequences, with about 96% occurring once and the leading ten covering around 0.1%. As controls, healthy donors matched for age and sex were used.

Sequencing input: CD4+ T cells from PBMCs. The sequence was collected from a human donor in good health. The chain has TRBV4-1 and TRBJ2-5; 7 bases map to TRBD2. DNA for the CDR3: TGCGCCAGCAGCCCGTGGGGGAGGGTGGAGACCCAGTACTTC. Translated: CASSPWGRVETQYF.